The 14 T cell receptor beta chains below come from one sample, sequenced in a study of blood T cell repertoires in COVID-19. TCRdb's table, derived via immunoSEQ multiplex PCR, lists solely in-frame clones and lacks some. Of around 140,000 clones detected, 84% appear once; the ten largest clones hold about 1.3%. Sequencing was carried out using peripheral blood. The receptor set was obtained from a man aged 60 to 69 with acute or convalescent COVID-19.

This chain uses TRBV28 with TRBJ1-2; TRBD1 aligns across 9 bases. Trimming removed 8 bases from V and 4 bases from J; junction bases left unmatched: 11. CDR1 MDHEN and CDR2 SYDVKM come from the germline V gene. CDR3 length: 15 residues. The CDR3 DNA reads as TGTGCCAGCCTCTCCGGGACAGGGCCCTTCTATGGCTACACCTTC. Translating it yields CASLSGTGPFYGYTF.

This clone was found a few times. The chain combines TRBV27 with TRBJ2-1; the match to TRBD1 covers 7 bases. The germline gives CDR1 MNHEY, CDR2 SMNVEV (reference sequence). This CDR3 is built from 17 residues. With V trimmed by 2 bases and J by 2 bases, 9 bases remained unmatched. CDR3 amino acids: CASSLVGQGVAYNEQFF. The DNA for the CDR3 is TGTGCCAGCAGTTTAGTTGGGCAGGGGGTCGCCTACAATGAGCAGTTCTTC.

The chain links TRBV2 to TRBJ1-1; no firm D call. Trimming removed 6 bases at V and 8 bases at J, with 13 bases between. CDR3 length equals 12 residues. CDR1 SNHLY and CDR2 FYNNEI come from the germline V gene. The CDR3 DNA is TGTGCCAGCAGCGAATATGGTACAGAAGCTTTCTTT. Its protein product is CASSEYGTEAFF.

The chain recombines TRBV10-3 with TRBJ1-4, with 7 bases fitting TRBD1. There are 13 residues in the CDR3. The germline V gene encodes CDR1 ENHRY and CDR2 SYGVKD. V dropped 5 bases and J dropped 6; count of bases not matched to a gene: 3. The CDR3 region is CAISTGVDEKLFF. Here the CDR3 DNA reads TGTGCCATCAGTACAGGGGTTGATGAAAAACTGTTTTTT.

The chain joins TRBV13 to TRBJ2-6, with TRBD1 matching 9 bases. CDR3 length: 19 residues. Per germline, CDR1 PRHDT and CDR2 FYEKMQ (reference sequence). Unmatched junction bases numbered 14, after V lost 5 bases and J lost 3 bases. The CDR3 here is CASSPSQGQGWGGANVLTF. The DNA for the CDR3 is TGTGCCAGCAGCCCGAGTCAGGGACAGGGTTGGGGTGGGGCCAACGTCCTGACTTTC.

The rearrangement uses TRBV15 and TRBJ1-3, with no clear D. CDR1 LNHNV and CDR2 YYDKDF come from the germline V gene (reference sequence). The V gene lost 6 bases and the J gene lost 2 bases, with 8 bases spanning the gap. The CDR3 has 13 residues. CDR3 sequence: CATSATAGNTIYF. CDR3 sequence (DNA): TGTGCCACCAGTGCAACGGCTGGAAACACCATATATTTT.

This rearrangement joins TRBV27 to TRBJ1-1, with D perhaps matching TRBD1 (6 bases). There are 13 residues in the CDR3. V was pared by 8 bases and J by 2 bases, with 12 bases between. Germline V gene lookup returns CDR1 MNHEY and CDR2 SMNVEV (reference sequence). The chain's CDR3 is CASWGQLNTEAFF. Here the CDR3 DNA reads TGTGCCAGCTGGGGACAATTAAACACTGAAGCTTTCTTT.

This clone was found once. The chain couples TRBV29-1 to TRBJ1-2; D call uncertain. CDR1 and CDR2 from the germline V gene are SQVTM and ANQGSEA. The V end lost 0 bases, the J end lost 7 bases, and 6 bases lay between the germline ends. CDR3 length equals 11 residues. The CDR3 reads CSVEDGPGYTF. The CDR3, as DNA: TGCAGCGTTGAAGATGGGCCTGGCTACACCTTC.

This clone has only one observation. The rearrangement links TRBV11-2 to TRBJ2-1, with TRBD2 identical over 8 bases. V was pared by 6 bases and J by 3 bases, with 10 bases of the junction left unmatched. CDR1 is SGHAT, CDR2 FQNNGV, per germline. The CDR3 length is 16 residues. DNA of the CDR3: TGTGCCAGCAGTTCCAATCCGGGAGGGAACTACAATGAGCAGTTCTTC. Translated: CASSSNPGGNYNEQFF. The full variable domain, in which reference TRBV11-2 and TRBJ2-1 provide the parts outside the CDR3, is EAGVAQSPRYKIIEKRQSVAFWCNPISGHATLYWYQQILGQGPKLLIQFQNNGVVDDSQLPKDRFSAERLKGVDSTLKIQPAKLEDSAVYLCASSSNPGGNYNEQFFGPGTRLTVL.

This clone was detected a few times. This chain joins TRBV2 and TRBJ2-1, with TRBD1 matching over 7 bases. This CDR3 has 11 amino acids. CDR1 SNHLY and CDR2 FYNNEI come from the germline V gene. V lost 9 bases and J lost 12; bases outside the gene matches: 8. CDR3 region: CASQGDLGQFF. DNA for the CDR3: TGTGCCAGTCAGGGGGACCTAGGGCAGTTCTTC.

The chain recombines TRBV19 with TRBJ1-5; D remains unclear. The CDR3 is 13 amino acids. The germline CDR1 and CDR2 sequences are LNHDA and SQIVND (reference sequence). V lost 3 bases, J lost 7 bases, and 10 bases lay in between. Here the CDR3 reads CASSISGHQPQHF. CDR3 nucleotide sequence: TGTGCCAGTAGTATCAGTGGGCACCAGCCCCAGCATTTT.

There are a few counts of this clone. The chain combines TRBV29-1 with TRBJ1-4; 7 bases fit TRBD1. This CDR3 has 15 amino acids. CDR1 and CDR2 from the germline V gene are SQVTM and ANQGSEA. J gave up 7 bases and V 2 bases, and 10 bases lay outside the gene matches. CDR3 nucleotide sequence: TGCAGCGTTGAAAGATTCGGAAGGGACAGTGAAAAACTGTTTTTT. It yields the protein CSVERFGRDSEKLFF.

V is TRBV6-5 and J is TRBJ1-6; possible D gene TRBD1, 6 bases. The CDR3 is 15 amino acids. V lost 2 bases and J 4 bases, leaving 9 bases between the germline ends. The germline V gene has CDR1 MNHEY and CDR2 SVGAGI. CDR3 sequence (DNA): TGTGCCAGCAGTTACCTGGACAGTTATAATTCACCCCTCCACTTT. As protein: CASSYLDSYNSPLHF.

This chain uses TRBV3-1 (or the pseudogene TRBV3-2) with TRBJ1-3; D is ambiguous. Germline CDR1 is LGHDT and CDR2 is YNNKEL (reference sequence). V was trimmed by 4 bases and J by 2 bases, leaving 9 bases between them. CDR3 size: 14 residues. CDR3 DNA: TGTGCCAGCAGCCGCAACAGTGCTGGAAACACCATATATTTT. Translated: CASSRNSAGNTIYF.